The subject of this entry is one T cell receptor (beta chain). The source of the sample is a study of shared clonotypes between healthy human individuals. This table comes from immunoSEQ multiplex PCR, and its TCRdb copy is limited to in-frame clones, with some not included. Counted here are more than 2,000,000 clones, over 85% occurring once; the ten biggest clones make up roughly 0.13%. CD4+ cells were split into CD45RA+ naive and CD45RA-negative memory subsets. The CDR3 consists of 13 residues. Germline V CDR1 and CDR2: SGHRS, YFSETQ. V shed 7 bases, J shed 4 bases, and the junction held 6 bases outside the gene matches.

Material: naive CD4+ T cells sorted from blood. The subset denotes: CD45RA+ positively selected. This receptor was identified in a man between 18 and 29 years old in good health. V gene TRBV5-1 combines with J gene TRBJ1-1; 8 bases map to TRBD1. The CDR3 DNA sequence: TGCGCCAGCCAGACAGGGGAGGCCACTGAAGCTTTCTTT. Protein: CASQTGEATEAFF.